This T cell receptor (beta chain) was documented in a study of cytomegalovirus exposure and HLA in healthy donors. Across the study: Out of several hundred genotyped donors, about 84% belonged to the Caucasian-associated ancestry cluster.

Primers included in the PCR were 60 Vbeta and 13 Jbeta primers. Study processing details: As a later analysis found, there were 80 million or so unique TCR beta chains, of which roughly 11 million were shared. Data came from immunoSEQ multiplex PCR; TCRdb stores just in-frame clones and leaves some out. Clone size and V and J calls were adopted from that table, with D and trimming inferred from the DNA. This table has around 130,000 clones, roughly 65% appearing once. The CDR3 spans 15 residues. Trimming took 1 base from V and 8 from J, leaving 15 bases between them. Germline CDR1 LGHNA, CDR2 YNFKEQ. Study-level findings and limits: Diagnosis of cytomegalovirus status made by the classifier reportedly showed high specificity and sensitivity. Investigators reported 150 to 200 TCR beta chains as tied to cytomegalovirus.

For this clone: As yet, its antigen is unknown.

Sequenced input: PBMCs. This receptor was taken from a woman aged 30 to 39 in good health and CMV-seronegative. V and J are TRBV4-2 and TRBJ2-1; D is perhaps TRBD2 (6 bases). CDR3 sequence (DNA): TGTGCCAGCAGCCAAGGGGGGGAGGACCGGGATGAGCAGTTCTTC. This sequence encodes CASSQGGEDRDEQFF.